This paragraph covers one T cell receptor (beta chain) sequence. These data belong to a study of blood T cell repertoires in COVID-19. Looking at the study overall: Donors in the United States, Italy and Spain gave samples during acute or convalescent COVID-19.

The germline CDR1 and CDR2 sequences are WSHSY and SAAADI. The CDR3 totals 14 residues. Deletions cut 3 bases from V and 6 bases from J, with 15 bases between. Study processing details: The assay estimated nucleated cells by amplifying reference gene primers. This table comes from immunoSEQ multiplex PCR, and its TCRdb copy is limited to in-frame clones, with some not included. The V and J calls and clone size come from that table; D and trimming were worked out from the DNA. The data contain approximately 160,000 clones, approximately 78% of them singletons. The genes are TRBV10-2 and TRBJ2-7; a weak D match, TRBD1 (5 bases). The sequence derives from a human donor in a cohort sampled during active COVID-19. Sequenced sample: peripheral blood. The CDR3 bases are TGCGCCAGCAGTGATTTTATAGGGGCTCTCGAGCAGTACTTC. Amino acid sequence: CASSDFIGALEQYF.